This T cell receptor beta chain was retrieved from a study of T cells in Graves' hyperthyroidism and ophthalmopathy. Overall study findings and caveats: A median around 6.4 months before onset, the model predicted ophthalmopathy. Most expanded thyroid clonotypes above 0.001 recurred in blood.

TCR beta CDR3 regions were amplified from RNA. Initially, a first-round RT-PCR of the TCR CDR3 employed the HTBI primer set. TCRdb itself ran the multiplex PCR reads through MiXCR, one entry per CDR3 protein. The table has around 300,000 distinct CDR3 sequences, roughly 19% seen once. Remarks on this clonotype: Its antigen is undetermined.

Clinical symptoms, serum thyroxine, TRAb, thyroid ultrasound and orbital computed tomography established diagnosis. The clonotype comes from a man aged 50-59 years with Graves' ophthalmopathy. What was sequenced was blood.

CDR3 DNA sequence: TGTGCCAGCTCGGACCCCTCGGGGAACAATGAGCAGTTCTTC. This codes for CASSDPSGNNEQFF. This chain links TRBV11-2 with TRBJ2-1; D is possibly TRBD2 (5 bases). The germline CDR1 and CDR2 sequences are SGHAT and FQNNGV. The CDR3 length is 14 residues. V was trimmed by 8 bases and J by 5 bases, leaving 16 bases between them.